This passage covers 10 T cell receptor beta chains from one sample sequenced in a study of blood T cell repertoires in COVID-19. Measured with immunoSEQ multiplex PCR; TCRdb has only the in-frame clones, and not every one. The data hold some 74,000 clones, with more than 85% observed a single time. Sequenced: peripheral blood. The receptors here all came from a man in his fifties with COVID-19, enrolled during active disease.

The chain uses TRBV7-2 and TRBJ1-1, with D maybe TRBD1 (6 bases). Germline CDR1 is SGHTA and CDR2 is FQGNSA. The CDR3 covers 14 residues. V was trimmed by 5 bases and J by 1 base, leaving 11 bases between them. The CDR3 nucleotides are TGTACCAGCAGCCGGACCAGGGGGAACACTGAAGCTTTCTTT. This codes for CTSSRTRGNTEAFF.

The chain recombines TRBV28 with TRBJ2-1, with 7 bases aligning to TRBD2. The CDR3 extends over 15 amino acids. V lost 3 bases, J lost 0 bases, and 2 bases stayed unmatched. Germline V CDR1 and CDR2: MDHEN, SYDVKM. Here the CDR3 reads CASSFAGASYNEQFF. The CDR3 coding sequence is TGTGCCAGCAGTTTCGCGGGAGCCTCCTACAATGAGCAGTTCTTC. Full variable domain (rest looked up from reference TRBV28 and TRBJ2-1): DVKVTQSSRYLVKRTGEKVFLECVQDMDHENMFWYRQDPGLGLRLIYFSYDVKMKEKGDIPEGYSVSREKKERFSLILESASTNQTSMYLCASSFAGASYNEQFFGPGTRLTVL.

The chain has TRBV19 and TRBJ2-4; D unresolved. The CDR3 sequence is 11 residues long. Germline V gene data show CDR1 as LNHDA and CDR2 as SQIVND (reference sequence). The germline V and J ends were trimmed by 3 bases and 11 bases, with 8 bases remaining between them. Written as DNA, the CDR3 is TGTGCCAGTAGTATTTCGGGTTTTCAGTACTTC. As protein: CASSISGFQYF.

Worth noting for this clone: The junction differs from germline at one of its ends, possibly a read error. This rearrangement joins TRBV7-7 to TRBJ2-1; 9 bases agree with TRBD2. Germline V gene data show CDR1 as SSHAT and CDR2 as FNYEAQ (reference sequence). The CDR3 has 17 amino acids. DNA for the CDR3: TGTGCTAGCAGCTTAGAGGCTAGCGGGGCATCGAACAATGAGCAGTTCTTC. This gives the protein CASSLEASGASNNEQFF.

This chain joins TRBV24-1 and TRBJ2-5, with TRBD1 matching 12 bases. The germline gives CDR1 KGHDR, CDR2 SFDVKD. The CDR3 is 15 amino acids. V was pared by 4 bases and J by 10 bases, with 9 bases of the junction left unmatched. CDR3: CATSDSGTGGADQYF. In nucleotides, the CDR3 is TGTGCCACCAGTGACTCCGGGACAGGGGGCGCGGACCAGTACTTC.

Only one count was recorded for this clone. In DNA, the CDR3 is TGTGCCAGCAGCCAGACTAGCGCCCTCAAGAGCTCCTACAATGAGCAGTTCTTC. It is translated as CASSQTSALKSSYNEQFF. The chain employs TRBV3-1 (or the pseudogene TRBV3-2) and TRBJ2-1; the match to TRBD2 covers 8 bases. The CDR3 is 18 residues long. Germline V gene data show CDR1 as LGHDT and CDR2 as YNNKEL (reference sequence). V lost 3 bases to trimming and J lost 0 bases; unmatched junction nucleotides: 10.

The V gene is TRBV11-3, the J gene TRBJ2-5; a weak D match, TRBD2 (5 bases). Germline V lookup: CDR1 SGHNT, CDR2 YENEEA. This CDR3 has 13 amino acids. The V end was cut by 3 bases, the J end by 3 bases, with 8 bases between. The CDR3 DNA sequence: TGTGCCAGCAGCTTCCCGCGGGAAGAGACCCAGTACTTC. This codes for CASSFPREETQYF.

The chain couples TRBV5-1 to TRBJ2-2; 10 bases are shared with TRBD1. CDR1 is SGHRS, CDR2 YFSETQ, per germline. CDR3 length: 15 residues. Trimming took 5 bases from V and 5 from J; bases not matched to a gene: 6. The CDR3 nucleotides read TGCGCCAGCAGTCGGCCGGGACAGGGGACCGGGGAGCTGTTTTTT. It codes for CASSRPGQGTGELFF.

This clone appeared a single time. The rearrangement joins TRBV29-1 to TRBJ2-3; 8 nucleotides match TRBD1. Unmatched junction bases numbered 3, after V lost 0 bases and J lost 10 bases. Per germline, CDR1 SQVTM and CDR2 ANQGSEA. The CDR3 has 12 amino acids. The CDR3: CSVEDQGAAQYF. CDR3 coding DNA: TGCAGCGTTGAAGATCAGGGGGCCGCGCAGTATTTT.

This rearrangement joins TRBV29-1 to TRBJ2-3; D might be TRBD1 (6 bases). The V gene lost 7 bases and the J gene lost 1 base, with 15 bases spanning the gap. CDR1 and CDR2 (germline): SQVTM, ANQGSEA. The CDR3 runs to 14 residues. In nucleotides, the CDR3 is TGCAGCGGTGGGGGCGGTCTAGGCACAGATACGCAGTATTTT. Encoded protein: CSGGGGLGTDTQYF.